Listed below are T cell receptor beta chains from one sample, sequenced in a study of blood T cell repertoires in COVID-19. Sequenced by immunoSEQ multiplex PCR; TCRdb stores in-frame clones only, minus some. The table shows 120,000 or so clones, with roughly nine tenths occurring only once. The specimen sequenced was peripheral blood. These receptor sequences come from a man aged 45-60 years with active COVID-19. The CDR3 runs from the conserved cysteine through the conserved F or W. The D gene is left open where the match is weak. Clone size is stated in some rows and not others, as once, few, many or a class when expanded.

abundance | d_gene | j_gene | v_gene | CDR3nt | CDR3aa
- | - | TRBJ1-3 | TRBV2 | TGTGCCAGCAGCCTCAACAGGGTCCAAGGAAACACCATATATTTT | CASSLNRVQGNTIYF
- | TRBD1 | TRBJ2-5 | TRBV2 | TGTGCCAGCAGTGCCTCCCGGGACAGGGAAGAGACCCAGTACTTC | CASSASRDREETQYF
- | - | TRBJ1-2 | TRBV14 | TGTGCCAGCAGCTCTAACGGGGGGGCAAGCTACACCTTC | CASSSNGGASYTF
- | - | TRBJ2-5 | TRBV4-2 | TGTGCCAGCAGCCAAAGTGGGCCAGGGGAGACCCAGTACTTC | CASSQSGPGETQYF
- | TRBD1 | TRBJ2-7 | TRBV3-1/TRBV3-2 | TGTGCCAGCAGCCGACCCGGGACAGCTTCCTACGAGCAGTACTTC | CASSRPGTASYEQYF
- | - | TRBJ2-3 | TRBV7-9 | TGTGCCAGCAGTCCGAATAGCGGAACTAGCACAGATACGCAGTATTTT | CASSPNSGTSTDTQYF
- | - | TRBJ2-5 | TRBV12-3/TRBV12-4 | TGTGCCAGCAGTATCAAAGAGACCCAGTACTTC | CASSIKETQYF
- | TRBD1 | TRBJ1-1 | TRBV29-1 | TGCAGCGTTGAAGCAGAGGGGACAGCGAACACTGAAGCTTTCTTT | CSVEAEGTANTEAFF
- | - | TRBJ2-7 | TRBV5-8 | TGTGCCAGCAGCTTCATACGGGGCTACGAGCAGTACTTC | CASSFIRGYEQYF
- | TRBD1 | TRBJ1-1 | TRBV7-6 | TGTGCCAGCAGCTTAGTCGCACAGGGGTGGGACACTGAAGCTTTCTTT | CASSLVAQGWDTEAFF
- | - | TRBJ1-1 | TRBV15 | TGTGCCACCAGCAGAGATCGGGCAGGGAAGGGAACTGAAGCTTTCTTT | CATSRDRAGKGTEAFF
- | TRBD1 | TRBJ1-1 | TRBV11-2 | TGTGCCAGCAGCTTAGGGGACAGGGTAGAAGCTTTCTTT | CASSLGDRVEAFF
- | - | TRBJ1-4 | TRBV27 | TGTGCCAGCAGTTTAACCGGCCAGGGACTAGGAAAACTGTTTTTT | CASSLTGQGLGKLFF
once | - | TRBJ1-1 | TRBV10-2 | TGCGCCAGCCAGCGGGGAGGGAGCACTGAAGCTTTCTTT | CASQRGGSTEAFF
- | - | TRBJ1-6 | TRBV10-3 | TGTGCCATCAGTGAAGGCCCAGGGGAAGGTTCACCCCTCCACTTT | CAISEGPGEGSPLHF